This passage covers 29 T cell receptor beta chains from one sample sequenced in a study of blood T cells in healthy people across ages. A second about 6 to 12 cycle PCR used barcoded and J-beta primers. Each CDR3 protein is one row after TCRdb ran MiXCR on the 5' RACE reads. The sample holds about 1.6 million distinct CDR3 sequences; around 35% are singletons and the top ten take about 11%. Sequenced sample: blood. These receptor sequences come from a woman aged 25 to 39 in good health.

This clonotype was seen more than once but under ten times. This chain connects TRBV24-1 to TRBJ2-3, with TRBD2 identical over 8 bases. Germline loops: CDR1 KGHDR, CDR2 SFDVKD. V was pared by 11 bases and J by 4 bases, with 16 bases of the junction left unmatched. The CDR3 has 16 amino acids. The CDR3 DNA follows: TGTGCCAGCCAAGGTAGAGGCGGGAGGAGCGCAGATACGCAGTATTTT. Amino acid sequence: CASQGRGGRSADTQYF.

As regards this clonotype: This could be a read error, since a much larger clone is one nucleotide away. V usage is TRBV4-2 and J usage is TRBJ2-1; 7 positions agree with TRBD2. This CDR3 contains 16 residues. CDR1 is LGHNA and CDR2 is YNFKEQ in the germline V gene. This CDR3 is CASNQVGTISYNEQFF. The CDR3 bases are TGTGCCAGCAACCAAGTGGGGACTATATCCTACAATGAGCAGTTCTTC.

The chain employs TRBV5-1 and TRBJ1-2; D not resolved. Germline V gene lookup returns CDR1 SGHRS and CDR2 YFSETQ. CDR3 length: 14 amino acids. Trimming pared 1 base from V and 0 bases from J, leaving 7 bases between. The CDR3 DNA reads TGCGCCAGCAGCTTGTCCCCAGCTAACTATGGCTACACCTTC. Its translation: CASSLSPANYGYTF.

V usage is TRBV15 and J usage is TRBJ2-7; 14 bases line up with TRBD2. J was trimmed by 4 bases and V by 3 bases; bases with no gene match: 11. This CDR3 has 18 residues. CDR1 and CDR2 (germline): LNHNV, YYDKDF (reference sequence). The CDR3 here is CATSSRTSGRSPGYEQYF. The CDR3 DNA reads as TGTGCCACCAGCAGTCGGACTAGCGGGAGGTCCCCGGGATACGAGCAGTACTTC.

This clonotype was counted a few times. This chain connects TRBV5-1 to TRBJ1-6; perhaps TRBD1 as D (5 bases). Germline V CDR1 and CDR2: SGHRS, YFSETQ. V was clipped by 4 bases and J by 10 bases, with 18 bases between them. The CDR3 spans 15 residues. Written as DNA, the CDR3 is TGCGCCAGCAGCATGTTGGGGGATCTGCTATCACCCCTCCACTTT. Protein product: CASSMLGDLLSPLHF.

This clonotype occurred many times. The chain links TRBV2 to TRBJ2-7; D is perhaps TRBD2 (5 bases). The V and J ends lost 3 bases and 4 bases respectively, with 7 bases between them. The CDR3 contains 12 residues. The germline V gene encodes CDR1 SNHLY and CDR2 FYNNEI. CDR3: CASSDGGYEQYF. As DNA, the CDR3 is TGTGCCAGCAGTGATGGAGGATACGAGCAGTACTTC.

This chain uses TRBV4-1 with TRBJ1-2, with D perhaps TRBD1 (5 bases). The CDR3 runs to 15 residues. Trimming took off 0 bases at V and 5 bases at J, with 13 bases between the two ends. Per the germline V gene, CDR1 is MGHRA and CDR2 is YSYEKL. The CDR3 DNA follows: TGCGCCAGCAGCCAAGATATCCTAGGGGCGTATGGCTACACCTTC. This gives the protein CASSQDILGAYGYTF.

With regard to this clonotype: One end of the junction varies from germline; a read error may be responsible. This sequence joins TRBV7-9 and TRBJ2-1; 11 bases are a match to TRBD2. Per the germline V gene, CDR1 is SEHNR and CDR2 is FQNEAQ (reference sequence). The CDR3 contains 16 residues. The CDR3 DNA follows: TGTGCCAGCAACCCTAGCGGGGGGCCCTCCTACAATGAGCAATTCTTC. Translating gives CASNPSGGPSYNEQFF.

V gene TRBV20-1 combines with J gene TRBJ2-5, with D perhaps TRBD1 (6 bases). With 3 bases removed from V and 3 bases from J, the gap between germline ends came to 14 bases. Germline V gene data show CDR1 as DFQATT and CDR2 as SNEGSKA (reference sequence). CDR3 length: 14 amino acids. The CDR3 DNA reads TGCAGTGCTAGTACGATGGACAGTAAAGAGACCCAGTACTTC. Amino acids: CSASTMDSKETQYF.

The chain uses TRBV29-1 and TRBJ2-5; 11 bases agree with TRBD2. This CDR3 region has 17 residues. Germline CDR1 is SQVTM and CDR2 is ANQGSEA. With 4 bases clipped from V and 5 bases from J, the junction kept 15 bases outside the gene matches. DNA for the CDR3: TGCAGCGTTGTTTCCCTAGCGGGGGGCCCGGAAGGGGAGACCCAGTACTTC. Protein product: CSVVSLAGGPEGETQYF.

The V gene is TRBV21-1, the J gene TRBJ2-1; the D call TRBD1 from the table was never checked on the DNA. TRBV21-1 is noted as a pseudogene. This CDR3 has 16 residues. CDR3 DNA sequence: TGTGCCAGCAGCAAAGGCGGCGGGGGTGCCTACAATGAGCAGTTCTTC. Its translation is CASSKGGGGAYNEQFF.

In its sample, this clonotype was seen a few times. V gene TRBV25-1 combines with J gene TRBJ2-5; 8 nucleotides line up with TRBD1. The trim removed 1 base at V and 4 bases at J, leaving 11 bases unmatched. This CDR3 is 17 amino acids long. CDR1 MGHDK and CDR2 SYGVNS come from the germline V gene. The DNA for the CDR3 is TGTGCCAGCAGTGAATCCACCCCAGGGGGCGCATCAGAGACCCAGTACTTC. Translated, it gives CASSESTPGGASETQYF.

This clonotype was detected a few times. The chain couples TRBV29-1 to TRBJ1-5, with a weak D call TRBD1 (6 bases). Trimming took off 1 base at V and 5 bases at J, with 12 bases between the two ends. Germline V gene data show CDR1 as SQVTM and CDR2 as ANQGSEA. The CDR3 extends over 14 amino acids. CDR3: CSVEVGGGDQPQHF. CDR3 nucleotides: TGCAGCGTTGAAGTCGGAGGGGGGGATCAGCCCCAGCATTTT.

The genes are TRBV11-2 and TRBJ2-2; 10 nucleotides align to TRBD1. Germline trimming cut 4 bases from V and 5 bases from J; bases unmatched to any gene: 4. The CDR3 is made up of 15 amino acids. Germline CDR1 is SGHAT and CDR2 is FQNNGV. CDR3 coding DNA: TGTGCCAGCAGCTGGACAGGGGGAGGTACCGGGGAGCTGTTTTTT. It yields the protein CASSWTGGGTGELFF.

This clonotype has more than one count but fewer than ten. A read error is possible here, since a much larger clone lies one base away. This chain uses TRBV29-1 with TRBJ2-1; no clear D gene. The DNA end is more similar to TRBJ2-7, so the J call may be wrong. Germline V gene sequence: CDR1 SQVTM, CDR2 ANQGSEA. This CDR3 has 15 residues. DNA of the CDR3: TGCAGCGTTGAAGATAGGGTCCTTAGCTACAATGAGCAGTACTTC. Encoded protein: CSVEDRVLSYNEQYF.

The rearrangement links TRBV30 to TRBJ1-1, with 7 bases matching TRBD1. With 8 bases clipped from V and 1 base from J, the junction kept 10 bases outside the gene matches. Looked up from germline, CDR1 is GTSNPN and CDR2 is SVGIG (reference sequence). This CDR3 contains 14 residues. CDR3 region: CAGTQGQSNTEAFF. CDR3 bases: TGTGCCGGGACCCAGGGACAGTCGAACACTGAAGCTTTCTTT.

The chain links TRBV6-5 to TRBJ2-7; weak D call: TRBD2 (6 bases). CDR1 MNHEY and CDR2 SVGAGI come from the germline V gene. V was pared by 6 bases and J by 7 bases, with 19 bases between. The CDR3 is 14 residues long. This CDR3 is CASSPGLAMGEQYF. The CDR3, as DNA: TGTGCCAGCAGCCCCGGGCTAGCGATGGGGGAGCAGTACTTC.

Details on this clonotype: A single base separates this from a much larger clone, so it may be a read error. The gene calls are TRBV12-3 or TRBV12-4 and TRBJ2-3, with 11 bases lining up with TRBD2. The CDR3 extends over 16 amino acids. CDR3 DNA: TGTGCCGGCAGTAGGACTAGCGGGTCTAGCACAGATACGCAGTATTTT. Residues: CAGSRTSGSSTDTQYF.

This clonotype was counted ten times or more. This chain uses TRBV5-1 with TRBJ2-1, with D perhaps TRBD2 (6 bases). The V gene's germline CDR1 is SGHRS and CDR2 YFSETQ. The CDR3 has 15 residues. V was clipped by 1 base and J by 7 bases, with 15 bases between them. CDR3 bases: TGCGCCAGCAGCTTGTTCGGGAGTGATGGAAATGAGCAGTTCTTC. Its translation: CASSLFGSDGNEQFF.

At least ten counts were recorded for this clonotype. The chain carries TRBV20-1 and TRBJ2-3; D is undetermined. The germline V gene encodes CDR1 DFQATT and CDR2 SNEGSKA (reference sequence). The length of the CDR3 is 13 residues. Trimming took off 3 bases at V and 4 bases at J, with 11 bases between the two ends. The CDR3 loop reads CSASHGKADTQYF. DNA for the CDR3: TGCAGTGCTAGTCACGGCAAAGCAGATACGCAGTATTTT.

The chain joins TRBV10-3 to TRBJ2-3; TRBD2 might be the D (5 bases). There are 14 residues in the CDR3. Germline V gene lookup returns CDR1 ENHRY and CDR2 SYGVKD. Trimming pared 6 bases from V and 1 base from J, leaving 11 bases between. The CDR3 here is CAISAGGGTDTQYF. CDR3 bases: TGTGCCATCAGCGCAGGAGGTGGCACAGATACGCAGTATTTT.

The CDR3 DNA sequence: TGTGCCAGCAGCTTAGCTCTGAGGACAGGGAAGAAGACCCAGTACTTC. It is translated as CASSLALRTGKKTQYF. This rearrangement joins TRBV11-2 to TRBJ2-5; 8 bases fit TRBD1. CDR1 SGHAT and CDR2 FQNNGV come from the germline V gene. With V trimmed by 1 base and J by 6 bases, 10 bases remained unmatched. The CDR3 loop spans 16 amino acids. Full variable domain (missing parts from reference TRBV11-2 and TRBJ2-5): EAGVAQSPRYKIIEKRQSVAFWCNPISGHATLYWYQQILGQGPKLLIQFQNNGVVDDSQLPKDRFSAERLKGVDSTLKIQPAKLEDSAVYLCASSLALRTGKKTQYFGPGTRLLVL.

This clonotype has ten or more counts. Here the CDR3 DNA reads TGCGCCAGCAGCTTGACCCGTGGGACAGGGGTCGGCAATGAGCAGTTCTTC. Translating it yields CASSLTRGTGVGNEQFF. The chain uses TRBV5-1 and TRBJ2-1, with 10 positions matching TRBD1. Looked up from germline, CDR1 is SGHRS and CDR2 is YFSETQ. V lost 1 base to trimming and J lost 6 bases; unmatched junction nucleotides: 10. This CDR3 spans 17 amino acids.

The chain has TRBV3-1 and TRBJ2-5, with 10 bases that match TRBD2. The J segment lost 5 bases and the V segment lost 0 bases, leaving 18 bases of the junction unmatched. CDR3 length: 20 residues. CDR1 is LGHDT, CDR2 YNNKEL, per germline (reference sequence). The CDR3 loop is CASSQDPEGTAGGPMETQYF. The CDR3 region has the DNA TGTGCCAGCAGCCAAGATCCCGAGGGGACAGCGGGAGGGCCAATGGAGACCCAGTACTTC.

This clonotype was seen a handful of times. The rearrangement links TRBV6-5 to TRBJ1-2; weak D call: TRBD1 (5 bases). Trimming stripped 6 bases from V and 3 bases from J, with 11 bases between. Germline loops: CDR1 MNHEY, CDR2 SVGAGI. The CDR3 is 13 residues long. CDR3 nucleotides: TGTGCCAGCAGAATAGCGGGACACTATGGCTACACCTTC. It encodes CASRIAGHYGYTF.

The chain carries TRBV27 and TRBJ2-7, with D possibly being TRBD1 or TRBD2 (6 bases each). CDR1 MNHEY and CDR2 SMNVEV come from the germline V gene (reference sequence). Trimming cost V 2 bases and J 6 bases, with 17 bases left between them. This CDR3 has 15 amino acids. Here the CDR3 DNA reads TGTGCCAGCAGTTTAGTGGGGGGCCGGATCGCCGAGCAGTACTTC. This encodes CASSLVGGRIAEQYF.

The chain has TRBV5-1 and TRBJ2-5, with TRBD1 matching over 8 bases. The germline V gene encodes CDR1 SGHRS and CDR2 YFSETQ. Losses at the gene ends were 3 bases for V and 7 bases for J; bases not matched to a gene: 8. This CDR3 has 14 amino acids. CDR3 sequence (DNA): TGCGCCAGCAGCTACTCCGGGACAGGATGGACCCAGTACTTC. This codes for CASSYSGTGWTQYF.

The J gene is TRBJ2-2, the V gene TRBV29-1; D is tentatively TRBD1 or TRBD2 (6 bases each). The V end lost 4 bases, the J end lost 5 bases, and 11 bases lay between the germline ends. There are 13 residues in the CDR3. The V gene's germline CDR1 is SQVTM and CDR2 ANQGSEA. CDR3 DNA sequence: TGCAGCGTTGGGAAAGGGGGGACCGGGGAGCTGTTTTTT. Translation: CSVGKGGTGELFF.

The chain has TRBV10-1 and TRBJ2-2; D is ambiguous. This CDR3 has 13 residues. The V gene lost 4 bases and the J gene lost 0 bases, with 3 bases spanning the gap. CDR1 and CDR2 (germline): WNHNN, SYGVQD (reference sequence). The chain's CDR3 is CASSGSNTGELFF. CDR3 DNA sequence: TGCGCCAGCAGTGGGTCGAACACCGGGGAGCTGTTTTTT.